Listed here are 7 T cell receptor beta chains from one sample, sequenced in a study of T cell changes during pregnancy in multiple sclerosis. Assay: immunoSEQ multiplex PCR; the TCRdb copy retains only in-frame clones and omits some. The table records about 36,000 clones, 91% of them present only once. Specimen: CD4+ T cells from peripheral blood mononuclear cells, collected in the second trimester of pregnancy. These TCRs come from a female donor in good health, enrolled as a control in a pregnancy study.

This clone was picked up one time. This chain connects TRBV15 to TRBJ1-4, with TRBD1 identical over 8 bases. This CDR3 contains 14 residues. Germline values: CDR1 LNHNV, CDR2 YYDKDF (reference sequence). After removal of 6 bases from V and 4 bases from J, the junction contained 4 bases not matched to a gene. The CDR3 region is CATRRDRRNEKLFF. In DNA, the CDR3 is TGTGCCACCAGAAGGGACAGGCGTAATGAAAAACTGTTTTTT.

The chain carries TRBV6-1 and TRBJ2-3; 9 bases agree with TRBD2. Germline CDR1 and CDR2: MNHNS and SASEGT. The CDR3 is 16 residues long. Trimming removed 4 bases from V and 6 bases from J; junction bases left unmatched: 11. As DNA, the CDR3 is TGTGCCAGCAGTGCAGGACTAGCGCTCCCGGACGATACGCAGTATTTT. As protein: CASSAGLALPDDTQYF.

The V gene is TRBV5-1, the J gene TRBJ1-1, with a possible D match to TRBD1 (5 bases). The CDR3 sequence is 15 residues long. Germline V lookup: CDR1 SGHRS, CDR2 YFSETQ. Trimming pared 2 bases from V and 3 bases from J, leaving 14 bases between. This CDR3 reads CASSFKGAFDTEAFF. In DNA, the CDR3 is TGCGCCAGCAGCTTTAAAGGGGCGTTCGACACTGAAGCTTTCTTT.

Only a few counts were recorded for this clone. This chain's CDR3 is CASSLGTSGIYEQYF. Written as DNA, the CDR3 is TGTGCCAGCAGCTTGGGGACTAGCGGGATCTACGAGCAGTACTTC. The rearrangement joins TRBV5-4 to TRBJ2-7, with 12 nucleotides matching TRBD2. The CDR3 is 15 amino acids. Trimming took 0 bases from V and 3 from J; bases not matched to a gene: 1. Germline CDR1 reads SGHNT; CDR2 reads YYREEE (reference sequence).

The DNA for the CDR3 is TGTGCCAGCAGTTTGCTCCTCTCAACCTATGACAGGGAGTCCTACGAGCAGTACTTC. Translating it yields CASSLLLSTYDRESYEQYF. The V gene is TRBV27, the J gene TRBJ2-7; 7 bases align to TRBD1. The V segment lost 3 bases and the J segment 1 base; nucleotides outside the gene matches: 18. Germline V gene sequence: CDR1 MNHEY, CDR2 SMNVEV (reference sequence). This CDR3 comprises 19 residues.

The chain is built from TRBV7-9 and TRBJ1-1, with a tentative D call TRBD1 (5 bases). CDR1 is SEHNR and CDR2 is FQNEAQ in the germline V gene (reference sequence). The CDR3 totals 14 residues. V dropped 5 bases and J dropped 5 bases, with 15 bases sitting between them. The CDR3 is CASSTLRGGTEAFF. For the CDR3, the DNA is TGTGCCAGCAGCACTCTGCGGGGGGGAACTGAAGCTTTCTTT. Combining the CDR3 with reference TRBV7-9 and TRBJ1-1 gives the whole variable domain DTGVSQNPRHKITKRGQNVTFRCDPISEHNRLYWYRQTLGQGPEFLTYFQNEAQLEKSRLLSDRFSAERPKGSFSTLEIQRTEQGDSAMYLCASSTLRGGTEAFFGQGTRLTVV.

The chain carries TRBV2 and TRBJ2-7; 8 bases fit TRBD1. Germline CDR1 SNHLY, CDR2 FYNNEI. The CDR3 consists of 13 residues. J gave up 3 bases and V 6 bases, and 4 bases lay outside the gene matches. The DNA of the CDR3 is TGTGCCAGCAGGGAGACAGGGGTCTACGAGCAGTACTTC. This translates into CASRETGVYEQYF.